This T cell receptor beta chain was captured in a study of T cell repertoires and HLA-DP antigens. Study in general: In vitro CD4+ alloreactivity was against HeLa-presented HLA-DP. Whole-study results and caveats: Average cumulative frequency of previously undetected clones was about 40% against one allele and under 55% against the other.

In the case of this clone: The antigen remains undetermined.

The PCR primers covered 54 TRBV and 13 TRBJ segments. Only in-frame clones appear in the TCRdb table, and some are missing; sequencing was by immunoSEQ multiplex PCR. The sample gives about 110,000 clones, roughly 92% of which show up once; around 0.25% is in the top ten. V gave up 5 bases and J gave up 6 bases; unmatched junction bases: 13. The V gene's germline CDR1 is LGHNT and CDR2 FRNRAP. CDR3 length: 16 amino acids. The sample comprised CD4+ T cells from PBMCs. The chain employs TRBV12-5 and TRBJ1-1; 9 nucleotides align to TRBD1. The receptor was isolated from a woman between 18 and 29 years old in good health and CMV-seronegative. The CDR3 nucleotides read TGTGCTAGTGGTATCGGGACAGGGAAACTCTTCTCTGAAGCTTTCTTT. It codes for CASGIGTGKLFSEAFF.